Given below is one T cell receptor (beta chain) in context. As yet, its antigen is unknown. Assay: immunoSEQ multiplex PCR; the TCRdb copy retains only in-frame clones and omits some. In the table there are some 100,000 clones, 96% of which are singletons. The sample comes from a study of siplizumab effects on memory and regulatory T cells. Study-wide points: Sequences that were alloreactive and traceable to unstimulated CD4+ memory cells were significantly reduced by siplizumab. Few alloreactive clones mapped to unstimulated subsets.

Sequenced sample: naive CD4+ T cells sorted from blood. The TCR sequence derives from a human donor in good health.

CDR3 in amino acids: CASRDREVTGELFF. The CDR3 region has the DNA TGCGCCAGCCGGGACAGGGAAGTAACCGGGGAGCTGTTTTTT. The chain couples TRBV5-1 to TRBJ2-2, with 9 nucleotides matching TRBD1. CDR1 SGHRS and CDR2 YFSETQ come from the germline V gene. This CDR3 has 14 residues. The J segment lost 5 bases and the V segment lost 7 bases, leaving 6 bases of the junction unmatched.